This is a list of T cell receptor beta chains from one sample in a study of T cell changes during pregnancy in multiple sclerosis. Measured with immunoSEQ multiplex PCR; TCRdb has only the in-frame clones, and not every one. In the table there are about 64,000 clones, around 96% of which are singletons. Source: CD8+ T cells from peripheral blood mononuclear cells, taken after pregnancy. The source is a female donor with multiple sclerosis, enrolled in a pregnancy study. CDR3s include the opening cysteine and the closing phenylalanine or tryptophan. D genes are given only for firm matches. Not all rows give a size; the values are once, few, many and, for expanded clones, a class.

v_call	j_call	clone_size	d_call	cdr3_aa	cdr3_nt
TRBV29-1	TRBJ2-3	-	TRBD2	CSVLGAGGPPDTQYF	TGCAGCGTTTTAGGAGCGGGAGGGCCGCCAGATACGCAGTATTTT
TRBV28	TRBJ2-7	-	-	CASNLPARDVREQYF	TGTGCCAGCAACCTCCCGGCCAGGGATGTACGCGAGCAGTACTTC
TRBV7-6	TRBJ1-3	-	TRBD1	CASSSPDRAGNTIYF	TGTGCCAGCAGCTCCCCGGACAGGGCCGGAAACACCATATATTTT
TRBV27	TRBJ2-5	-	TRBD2	CASSPSGLAGEGETQYF	TGTGCCAGCAGTCCCTCGGGACTAGCGGGAGAGGGTGAGACCCAGTACTTC
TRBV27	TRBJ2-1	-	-	CASSFLVSRTRSYNEQFF	TGTGCCAGCAGTTTTTTGGTTTCGAGGACTCGCTCCTACAATGAGCAGTTCTTC
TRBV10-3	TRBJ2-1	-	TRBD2	CAISEGLAGYNEQFF	TGTGCCATCAGTGAGGGCCTAGCGGGCTACAATGAGCAGTTCTTC
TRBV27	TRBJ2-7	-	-	CASSLSRGYEQYF	TGTGCCAGCAGTTTATCAAGGGGCTACGAGCAGTACTTC
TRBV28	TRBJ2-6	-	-	CASSLWMQGAGANVLTF	TGTGCCAGCAGTTTATGGATGCAGGGTGCTGGGGCCAACGTCCTGACTTTC
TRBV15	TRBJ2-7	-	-	CATSSKLRDYEQYF	TGTGCCACCAGCAGTAAACTGCGGGACTACGAGCAGTACTTC
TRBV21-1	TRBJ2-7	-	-	CASSKTGDHSYEQYF	TGTGCCAGCTCTAAGACAGGGGATCATTCCTACGAGCAGTACTTC
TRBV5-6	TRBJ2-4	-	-	CASSLGQLAKNIQYF	TGTGCCAGCAGCTTGGGGCAGTTAGCCAAAAACATTCAGTACTTC
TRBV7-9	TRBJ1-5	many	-	CASRAPGVNQPQHF	TGTGCCAGCAGGGCTCCGGGGGTAAATCAGCCCCAGCATTTT
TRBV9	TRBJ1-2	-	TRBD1	CASSPGQGANGYTF	TGTGCCAGCAGCCCGGGACAGGGGGCAAATGGCTACACCTTC
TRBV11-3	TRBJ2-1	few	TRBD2	CASSSGLAGARFF	TGTGCCAGCAGCTCGGGACTAGCGGGGGCTAGGTTCTTC
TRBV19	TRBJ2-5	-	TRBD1	CASSIDRRFYRGRETQYF	TGTGCCAGTAGTATAGATCGAAGGTTTTACAGGGGTAGGGAGACCCAGTACTTC
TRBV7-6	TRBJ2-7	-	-	CASSLGGLAYEQYF	TGTGCCAGCAGCTTAGGGGGCCTGGCCTACGAGCAGTACTTC
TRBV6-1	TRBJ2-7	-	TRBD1	CASSVGTATYEQYF	TGTGCCAGCAGTGTAGGGACAGCGACCTACGAGCAGTACTTC
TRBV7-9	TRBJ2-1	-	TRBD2	CASTSTPSGSYNEQFF	TGTGCCAGCACTTCAACACCTAGCGGCTCCTACAATGAGCAGTTCTTC
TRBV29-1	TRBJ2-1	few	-	CSVDGALNNEQFF	TGCAGCGTTGATGGGGCGCTTAATAATGAGCAGTTCTTC
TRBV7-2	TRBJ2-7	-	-	CASSLELAWEQYF	TGTGCCAGCAGCTTAGAGTTAGCCTGGGAGCAGTACTTC
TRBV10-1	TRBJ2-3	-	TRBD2	CASSEVGLVTDTQYF	TGCGCCAGCAGTGAGGTCGGACTAGTAACAGATACGCAGTATTTT
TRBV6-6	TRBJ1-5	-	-	CASSFLEGGANQPQHF	TGTGCCAGCAGTTTTTTAGAAGGCGGCGCGAATCAGCCCCAGCATTTT
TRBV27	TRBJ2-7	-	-	CASSSSGGGGYEQYF	TGTGCCAGCAGCTCTTCTGGGGGAGGGGGGTACGAGCAGTACTTC
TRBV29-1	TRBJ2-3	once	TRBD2	CSVGGLVASGRSTDTQYF	TGCAGCGTTGGGGGTCTGGTGGCTAGCGGGAGAAGCACAGATACGCAGTATTTT
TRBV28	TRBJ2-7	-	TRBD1	CASSFAGTGEVRSYEQYF	TGTGCCAGCAGTTTCGCCGGGACAGGGGAAGTGCGGTCCTACGAGCAGTACTTC
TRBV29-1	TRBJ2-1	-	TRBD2	CSVDPLAGDNEQFF	TGCAGCGTTGATCCCCTAGCGGGGGATAATGAGCAGTTCTTC
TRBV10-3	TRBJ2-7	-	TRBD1	CAIKPGQSFYEQYF	TGTGCCATCAAGCCGGGACAGAGTTTCTACGAGCAGTACTTC
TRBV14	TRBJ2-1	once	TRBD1	CASSPGFGQGIREQFF	TGTGCCAGCAGCCCCGGCTTTGGACAGGGAATTAGGGAGCAGTTCTTC
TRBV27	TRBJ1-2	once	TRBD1	CASSKQGVGYGYTF	TGTGCCAGCAGCAAACAGGGGGTTGGCTATGGCTACACCTTC
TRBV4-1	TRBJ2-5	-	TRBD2	CASSQDGPGGRVETQYF	TGCGCCAGCAGCCAAGATGGTCCGGGAGGGCGGGTTGAGACCCAGTACTTC
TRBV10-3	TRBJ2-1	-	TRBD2	CAITGLAGGNEQFF	TGTGCCATCACCGGACTAGCGGGAGGCAATGAGCAGTTCTTC
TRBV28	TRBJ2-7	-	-	CASSLERGYSYEQYF	TGTGCCAGCAGTTTAGAACGAGGATACTCCTACGAGCAGTACTTC
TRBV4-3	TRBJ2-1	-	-	CASSQDLASSYNEQFF	TGCGCCAGCAGCCAAGATTTGGCTAGCTCCTACAATGAGCAGTTCTTC
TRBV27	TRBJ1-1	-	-	CASSLGAMNTEAFF	TGTGCCAGCAGTTTGGGGGCGATGAACACTGAAGCTTTCTTT
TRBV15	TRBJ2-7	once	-	CATKFPGEDEQYF	TGTGCCACTAAATTTCCGGGAGAGGACGAGCAGTACTTC
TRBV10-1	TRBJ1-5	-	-	CASSGRAWHQPQHF	TGCGCCAGCAGTGGCAGGGCATGGCATCAGCCCCAGCATTTT
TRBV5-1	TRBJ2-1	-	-	CASSLSVDEQFF	TGCGCCAGCAGCTTGAGCGTCGATGAGCAGTTCTTC
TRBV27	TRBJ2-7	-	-	CASSRAGLEQYF	TGTGCCAGCAGTAGAGCAGGGCTCGAGCAGTACTTC
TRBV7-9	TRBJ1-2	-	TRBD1	CASSLDRGREYGYTF	TGTGCCAGCAGCTTAGATAGGGGGCGCGAGTATGGCTACACCTTC
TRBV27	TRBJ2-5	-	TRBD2	CASSPWTSGTETQYF	TGTGCCAGCAGTCCTTGGACTAGCGGGACGGAGACCCAGTACTTC
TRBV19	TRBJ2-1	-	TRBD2	CASSLGGRAIGEQFF	TGTGCCAGTAGTCTGGGCGGGAGGGCGATAGGCGAGCAGTTCTTC
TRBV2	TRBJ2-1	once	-	CASISSNEQFF	TGTGCCAGCATTTCGAGTAATGAGCAGTTCTTC
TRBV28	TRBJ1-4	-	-	CASSPLTGTTNEKLFF	TGTGCCAGCAGCCCTCTAACCGGGACAACTAATGAAAAACTGTTTTTT
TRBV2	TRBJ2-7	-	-	CASNEGLSPYEQYF	TGTGCCAGCAACGAGGGTCTCTCACCCTACGAGCAGTACTTC
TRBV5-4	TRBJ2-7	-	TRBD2	CASSSPGGLAGANEQYF	TGTGCCAGCAGCTCACCTGGAGGACTAGCGGGAGCAAACGAGCAGTACTTC
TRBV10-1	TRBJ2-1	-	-	CASTLKRPDEQFF	TGCGCCAGCACCCTTAAGCGCCCCGATGAGCAGTTCTTC
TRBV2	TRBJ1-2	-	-	CASSERQVNYGYTF	TGTGCCAGCAGTGAAAGGCAGGTGAACTATGGCTACACCTTC
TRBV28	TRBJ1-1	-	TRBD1	CASSLPRTGGTTEAFF	TGTGCCAGCAGTTTACCGAGGACAGGGGGCACCACTGAAGCTTTCTTT
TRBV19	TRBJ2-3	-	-	CASSGGGTDTQYF	TGTGCCAGTAGTGGGGGCGGCACAGATACGCAGTATTTT
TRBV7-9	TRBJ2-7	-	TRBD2	CASSVLAGVGEQYF	TGTGCCAGCAGCGTACTAGCGGGAGTGGGGGAGCAGTACTTC
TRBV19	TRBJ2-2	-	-	CASSIYTGELFF	TGTGCCAGTAGTATCTACACCGGGGAGCTGTTTTTT
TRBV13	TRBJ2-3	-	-	CASSLLARTDTQYF	TGTGCCAGCAGCTTACTAGCCCGCACAGATACGCAGTATTTT
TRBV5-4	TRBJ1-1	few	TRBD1	CASSLPGGTEAFF	TGTGCCAGCAGCTTGCCAGGGGGGACTGAAGCTTTCTTT
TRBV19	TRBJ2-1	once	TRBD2	CASATLTSGRHNEQFF	TGTGCCAGTGCTACCCTGACTAGCGGGAGGCACAATGAGCAGTTCTTC
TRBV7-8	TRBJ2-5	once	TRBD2	CASSLELAEETQYF	TGTGCCAGCAGCTTAGAACTAGCGGAAGAGACCCAGTACTTC
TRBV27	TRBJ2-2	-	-	CASSFGVNGELFF	TGTGCCAGCAGTTTCGGAGTCAACGGGGAGCTGTTTTTT
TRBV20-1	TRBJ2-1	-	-	CSASPGNEQFF	TGCAGTGCGTCCCCGGGGAATGAGCAGTTCTTC
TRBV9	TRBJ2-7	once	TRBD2	CASSVGGGLAEYEQYF	TGTGCCAGCAGCGTAGGGGGGGGACTAGCGGAGTACGAGCAGTACTTC
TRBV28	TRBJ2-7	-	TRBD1	CASSHYRGKGQYF	TGTGCCAGCAGTCACTACAGGGGAAAGGGGCAGTACTTC
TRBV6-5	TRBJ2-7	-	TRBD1	CASSYGAGGKYEQYF	TGTGCCAGCAGTTACGGTGCAGGGGGCAAGTACGAGCAGTACTTC